The source of this TCR beta chain is a study of T cells in women clearing cervical HPV infection. In regard to this clone: The read ends 3 residues shy of where the CDR3 ends; the end is completed using the germline J gene.

Clones were sequenced by immunoSEQ multiplex PCR, and TCRdb holds only the in-frame ones, with some missing. The table counts 30,000 to 35,000 clones; 4% to 5% lies in the top ten. This CDR3 spans 12 amino acids. With 5 bases removed from V and 6 bases from J, the gap between germline ends came to 10 bases. CDR1 is MDHEN and CDR2 is SYDVKM in the germline V gene. The receptor was isolated from a woman aged 18-69 years with a cervical HPV16 infection that either progressed to CIN3+ or cleared (not recorded which). The V gene is TRBV28, the J gene TRBJ1-2; D gene uncertain. The sample comprised blood buffy coat. The CDR3: CASSPSEDGYTF. The DNA read from the CDR3 is TGTGCCAGCAGTCCCTCTGAGGATGGC.